Below are 27 T cell receptor beta chains sequenced from a single sample in a study of blood T cells in healthy people across ages (dated by TCRdb to the mid-2010s). The method was 5' RACE. Data came from an Illumina HiSeq 2500. A second PCR of roughly 6 to 11 cycles was run with a J-beta primer mix and a sample-barcoded 5' primer. TCRdb handled the public reads itself, with Q25 trimming in fastp and clone calling in MiXCR, and kept productive beta chains. Rows with one shared CDR3 protein collapse into an entry with the most common genes and DNA. The table for this sample lists some 790,000 distinct CDR3 sequences; 29% of them were counted only once. The top ten clones comprise around 16% of the sample. Sequenced material: blood. The source of these receptors is a woman of 80 years or more in good health.

The sample holds many counts of this clonotype. The V call is TRBV4-3, the J call TRBJ1-6; D may be TRBD1 (6 bases). CDR3 length: 16 amino acids. Trimming left V 3 bases short and J 3 bases short, with 12 bases between. Per the germline V gene, CDR1 is LGHNA and CDR2 is YSLEER. For the CDR3, the DNA is TGCGCCAGCAGCCAGGCCGGACAGCTCTATAATTCACCCCTCCACTTT. Translating gives CASSQAGQLYNSPLHF.

This chain joins TRBV3-1 and TRBJ1-1; TRBD1 matches 7 bases. Germline CDR1 reads LGHDT; CDR2 reads YNNKEL (reference sequence). Trimming removed 3 bases from V and 12 bases from J; junction bases left unmatched: 7. There are 12 residues in the CDR3. The CDR3 nucleotides read TGTGCCAGCAGCCATGGTGACAGGGAGTCTTTCTTT. This sequence encodes CASSHGDRESFF.

This clonotype occurred a few times. Just one base apart from a much larger clone, this may be a read error. This chain connects TRBV5-1 to TRBJ2-3; 10 bases are a match to TRBD2. Germline CDR1 SGHRS, CDR2 YFSETQ. This CDR3 contains 16 residues. The CDR3 spells CVSSYSGGAFPDTQYF. CDR3 DNA: TGCGTCAGCAGCTACAGCGGGGGGGCCTTTCCAGATACGCAGTATTTT.

The J gene is TRBJ2-7, the V gene TRBV29-1; D assignment may be TRBD1 or TRBD2 (5 bases each). V lost 6 bases and J lost 5, with 17 bases in between. The CDR3 extends over 13 amino acids. Looked up from germline, CDR1 is SQVTM and CDR2 is ANQGSEA. The CDR3 loop is CSVFRGRVNEQYF. The CDR3 coding sequence is TGCAGCGTGTTTCGGGGCAGGGTCAACGAGCAGTACTTC.

About this clonotype itself: The germline gene is not matched at one end of the junction; a read error may be the cause. The chain employs TRBV7-2 and TRBJ2-3; TRBD2 aligns across 7 bases. Germline assignment: CDR1 SGHTA and CDR2 FQGNSA. CDR3 size: 13 residues. The CDR3 loop reads CVSSSLGGNTQYF. The CDR3 nucleotides read TGTGTCAGCAGCTCCCTGGGGGGGAATACGCAGTATTTT. The full variable domain, in which reference TRBV7-2 and TRBJ2-3 provide the parts outside the CDR3, is GAGVSQSPSNKVTEKGKDVELRCDPISGHTALYWYRQSLGQGLEFLIYFQGNSAPDKSGLPSDRFSAERTGGSVSTLTIQRTQQEDSAVYLCVSSSLGGNTQYFGPGTRLTVL.

This clonotype was counted at least ten times. This sequence joins TRBV5-4 and TRBJ2-7; D is perhaps TRBD1 or TRBD2 (6 bases each). V was clipped by 1 base and J by 7 bases, with 15 bases between them. The CDR3 is made up of 14 amino acids. CDR1 and CDR2 (germline): SGHNT, YYREEE (reference sequence). This chain's CDR3 is CASSLFWGADEQYF. In nucleotides, the CDR3 is TGTGCCAGCAGCTTGTTTTGGGGGGCGGATGAGCAGTACTTC.

Remarks on this clonotype: This may come from a read error, since a much larger clone is one base off. V and J are TRBV7-2 and TRBJ1-4; maybe TRBD1 (6 bases). Germline lookup yields CDR1 SGHTA and CDR2 FQGNSA. This CDR3 has 14 amino acids. The ends were cut back, 5 bases at V and 10 bases at J, with 17 bases in the middle. CDR3 nucleotides: TGTGCCAGCAGCACCAAGGGGGGACCCGGAAAACTGTTTTTT. This encodes CASSTKGGPGKLFF.

The chain uses TRBV5-6 and TRBJ2-5; D remains unclear. V was cut by 4 bases and J by 1 base, with 14 bases left in between. The CDR3 runs 15 residues. Germline CDR1 and CDR2: SGHDT and YYEEEE. CDR3 residues: CASSLSTGPQETQYF. The DNA of the CDR3 is TGTGCCAGCAGCCTGTCAACCGGCCCCCAAGAGACCCAGTACTTC.

This clonotype was recorded many times. This sequence joins TRBV20-1 and TRBJ2-1, with D perhaps matching TRBD1 (7 bases). Germline CDR1 is DFQATT and CDR2 is SNEGSKA (reference sequence). The CDR3 covers 15 residues. V was clipped by 2 bases and J by 3 bases, with 14 bases between them. This chain's CDR3 is CSARRRGPGYNEQFF. The CDR3 region has the DNA TGCAGTGCTAGACGGAGGGGGCCGGGCTACAATGAGCAGTTCTTC.

The J gene is TRBJ2-1, the V gene TRBV27; no firm D call. The CDR3 spans 14 residues. Germline CDR1 MNHEY, CDR2 SMNVEV (reference sequence). V was shortened by 8 bases and J by 0 bases, with 11 bases between the two germline ends. The CDR3 DNA reads TGTGCCAGCGGGCGCTTGACCTCCTACAATGAGCAGTTCTTC. This codes for CASGRLTSYNEQFF.

V is TRBV18 and J is TRBJ2-5; 8 nucleotides match TRBD1. There are 15 residues in the CDR3. J lost 5 bases, V lost 6 bases, and 11 bases had no gene match. CDR1 and CDR2 (germline): KGHSH, LQKENI. CDR3 region: CASSPHRGERETQYF. DNA for the CDR3: TGTGCCAGCTCTCCTCACAGGGGGGAGAGGGAGACCCAGTACTTC.

This chain joins TRBV4-1 and TRBJ2-1; D is tentatively TRBD1 or TRBD2 (5 bases each). The V gene's germline CDR1 is MGHRA and CDR2 YSYEKL. This CDR3 has 15 residues. V lost 4 bases, J lost 9 bases, and 19 bases lay in between. The CDR3 DNA reads TGCGCCAGCAGCCCCCCCGAGGGACGGATGGGTGAGCAGTTCTTC. Its translation is CASSPPEGRMGEQFF.

Note on this clonotype: A much larger clone is a single base away; this may be a read error. V is TRBV7-9 and J is TRBJ1-2; possible D gene TRBD1, 5 bases. Trimming cost V 1 base and J 0 bases, with 9 bases left between them. The length of the CDR3 is 15 residues. The V gene's germline CDR1 is SEHNR and CDR2 FQNEAQ (reference sequence). The DNA for the CDR3 is TGTGCCAGCAGCTTAGAGGCGACAGCTAACTATGGCTACACCTTC. Translating gives CASSLEATANYGYTF. Together with reference TRBV7-9 and TRBJ1-2, the CDR3 gives the full variable domain: DTGVSQNPRHKITKRGQNVTFRCDPISEHNRLYWYRQTLGQGPEFLTYFQNEAQLEKSRLLSDRFSAERPKGSFSTLEIQRTEQGDSAMYLCASSLEATANYGYTFGSGTRLTVV.

The chain combines TRBV29-1 with TRBJ2-7; D gene unclear. The end of the DNA fits TRBJ2-4 better, so the J call may be wrong. From germline, CDR1 is SQVTM and CDR2 ANQGSEA. This CDR3 region has 12 residues. CDR3 bases: TGCAGCGTTGGGGCCAACGGGCACATTCAGTACTTC. It encodes CSVGANGHIQYF.

The chain links TRBV4-2 to TRBJ2-7; D is undetermined. The CDR3 has 15 amino acids. Germline values: CDR1 LGHNA, CDR2 YNFKEQ. V gave up 0 bases and J gave up 0 bases, with 9 bases separating them. The CDR3 reads CASSQEFGVSYEQYF. The CDR3 nucleotides read TGTGCCAGCAGCCAAGAGTTTGGGGTCTCCTACGAGCAGTACTTC.

On this clonotype itself: The junction departs from the called germline gene at one end, perhaps through a read error. CDR3 nucleotides: TGTGCCAGCAGTGATTGGGGAGGCAATCAGCCCCAGCGTTTT. Encoded protein: CASSDWGGNQPQRF. The V gene is TRBV6-1, the J gene TRBJ1-5; D is unclear. CDR3 size: 14 residues. Germline values: CDR1 MNHNS, CDR2 SASEGT.

V usage is TRBV4-1 and J usage is TRBJ1-5; no clear D. The V end was cut by 0 bases, the J end by 0 bases, with 15 bases between. The CDR3 sequence is 18 residues long. The germline gives CDR1 MGHRA, CDR2 YSYEKL. The CDR3 here is CASSQEYQRVLSNQPQHF. The DNA of the CDR3 is TGCGCCAGCAGCCAAGAGTACCAACGAGTACTTAGCAATCAGCCCCAGCATTTT.

In this sample, this clonotype turned up many times. The chain employs TRBV30 and TRBJ1-5, with 8 bases aligning to TRBD1. In germline, CDR1 is GTSNPN, CDR2 SVGIG (reference sequence). The CDR3 runs 15 residues. The V gene end was trimmed by 2 bases and the J gene end by 3 bases; junction bases not matched to a gene: 6. CDR3 region: CAWSSGTGSNQPQHF. CDR3 nucleotide sequence: TGTGCCTGGAGTTCCGGGACAGGTTCCAATCAGCCCCAGCATTTT. The whole variable domain, filled in from reference TRBV30 and TRBJ1-5, reads SQTIHQWPATLVQPVGSPLSLECTVEGTSNPNLYWYRQAAGRGLQLLFYSVGIGQISSEVPQNLSASRPQDRQFILSSKKLLLSDSGFYLCAWSSGTGSNQPQHFGDGTRLSIL.

The J gene is TRBJ1-2, the V gene TRBV4-3; D gene unclear. V lost 0 bases to trimming and J lost 13 bases, with 12 bases between them. Per the germline V gene, CDR1 is LGHNA and CDR2 is YSLEER. The CDR3 spans 12 residues. The CDR3, as DNA: TGCGCCAGCAGCCAAGATACGAGGGTTGTCACCTTC. Its protein is CASSQDTRVVTF.

The chain combines TRBV5-1 with TRBJ2-3, with TRBD2 matching over 7 bases. Unmatched junction bases numbered 9, after V lost 4 bases and J lost 4 bases. This CDR3 spans 15 amino acids. Germline CDR1 and CDR2: SGHRS and YFSETQ. CDR3 nucleotide sequence: TGCGCCAGCAGCCCCATGGGGGGGAGCGCAGATACGCAGTATTTT. It encodes CASSPMGGSADTQYF.

This clonotype was recorded at least ten times. J is TRBJ1-5 and V is TRBV12-3 or TRBV12-4; possible D gene TRBD1, 6 bases. The CDR3 contains 15 residues. The chain's CDR3 is CAVPGAGEGNQPQHF. The DNA of the CDR3 is TGTGCAGTACCTGGGGCAGGGGAAGGCAATCAGCCCCAGCATTTT.

Of note for this clonotype: This clone may be a read error of a much larger clone one base away. J is TRBJ2-1 and V is TRBV18, with 8 bases that match TRBD1. Germline CDR1 and CDR2: KGHSH and LQKENI. This CDR3 contains 13 residues. CDR3 coding DNA: TGTGCCAGCTCATTCCGACAGGGGAATGAGCGGTTCTTC. It yields the protein CASSFRQGNERFF.

This clonotype appeared a few times. The chain uses TRBV12-3 or TRBV12-4 and TRBJ2-1; D uncertain. V was shortened by 7 bases and J by 9 bases, with 10 bases between the two germline ends. The CDR3 consists of 11 residues. The CDR3 is CASTAKSEQFF. The CDR3 DNA is TGTGCCAGCACCGCCAAGAGTGAGCAGTTCTTC.

This clonotype was seen at least ten times. The chain links TRBV7-2 to TRBJ2-3; D may be TRBD1 (5 bases). This CDR3 region has 13 residues. Germline V gene lookup returns CDR1 SGHTA and CDR2 FQGNSA. Trimming cost V 4 bases and J 3 bases, with 8 bases left between them. The CDR3 DNA sequence: TGTGCCAGCAGCTCCCGACAGACAGATACGCAGTATTTT. It encodes CASSSRQTDTQYF.

This clonotype has at least ten counts. The gene calls are TRBV29-1 and TRBJ2-5; D possibly matches TRBD1 or TRBD2 (5 bases each). Germline lookup yields CDR1 SQVTM and CDR2 ANQGSEA. This CDR3 has 15 amino acids. The ends were cut back, 2 bases at V and 0 bases at J, with 13 bases in the middle. The DNA of the CDR3 is TGCAGCGTTGAATGGCAGGGCGGGTACCAAGAGACCCAGTACTTC. Translating it yields CSVEWQGGYQETQYF.

CDR3: CSAQKTGGYGYTF. The CDR3 coding sequence is TGCAGTGCCCAAAAGACAGGAGGATATGGCTACACCTTC. The V and J genes are TRBV20-1 and TRBJ1-2; TRBD1 is a possible D gene (6 bases). The V end was cut by 6 bases, the J end by 5 bases, with 16 bases between. Germline CDR1 and CDR2: DFQATT and SNEGSKA (reference sequence). CDR3 length: 13 residues.

This clonotype turned up a few times. The chain couples TRBV20-1 to TRBJ2-3, with 9 bases fitting TRBD2. This CDR3 is 16 amino acids long. CDR1 is DFQATT, CDR2 SNEGSKA, per germline (reference sequence). V shed 0 bases, J shed 5 bases, and the junction held 9 bases outside the gene matches. CDR3 DNA: TGCAGTGCTAGAGAGGGAGCGGGGGGCCAGGGAGATACGCAGTATTTT. The encoded protein is CSAREGAGGQGDTQYF.